The next 22 T cell receptor beta chains were all read from a single sample in a study of T cell repertoires in cytomegalovirus infection. TCRdb independently ran MiXCR on the reads; one entry per CDR3 protein. The data show about 150,000 distinct CDR3 sequences, with more than 15% seen just once and around 20% held by the top ten. What was sequenced was CD8+ T cells from PBMCs. These receptors were taken from a human donor in good health (CMV status not recorded). Some clones in this sample may be carry-over from other donors' samples.

The sample holds a few counts of this clonotype. V gene TRBV19 combines with J gene TRBJ1-5; TRBD1 might be the D (5 bases). The CDR3 spans 13 residues. CDR1 is LNHDA, CDR2 SQIVND, per germline (reference sequence). With 9 bases removed from V and 1 base from J, the gap between germline ends came to 10 bases. The CDR3 is CASGGASNQPQHF. In DNA, the CDR3 is TGTGCCAGCGGGGGAGCGAGCAATCAGCCCCAGCATTTT.

The V and J genes are TRBV6-5 and TRBJ2-7; no reliable D call. The CDR3 consists of 14 residues. The V gene's germline CDR1 is MNHEY and CDR2 SVGAGI. With 2 bases removed from V and 3 bases from J, the gap between germline ends came to 11 bases. The CDR3: CASSYQTPYYEQYF. The DNA for the CDR3 is TGTGCCAGCAGTTACCAGACACCCTACTACGAGCAGTACTTC.

This clonotype was counted between two and nine times. The chain links TRBV7-2 to TRBJ2-1; D uncertain. This CDR3 has 16 residues. Trimming took off 5 bases at V and 4 bases at J, with 18 bases between the two ends. The germline gives CDR1 SGHTA, CDR2 FQGNSA. CDR3 protein: CASSDRSSEGYNEQFF. CDR3 nucleotide sequence: TGTGCCAGCAGCGACCGTTCCAGCGAAGGATACAATGAGCAGTTCTTC.

Many counts were recorded for this clonotype. This chain joins TRBV7-2 and TRBJ1-2, with 7 positions matching TRBD1. This CDR3 has 14 residues. CDR1 and CDR2 (germline): SGHTA, FQGNSA. The V gene end was trimmed by 11 bases and the J gene end by 1 base; junction bases not matched to a gene: 10. Here the CDR3 DNA reads TGTGCCCTCATGCGGACAGGTCATAACTATGGCTACACCTTC. Translating gives CALMRTGHNYGYTF.

With regard to this clonotype: The junction departs from germline at one end; a sequencing error may be responsible. The chain carries TRBV5-1 and TRBJ2-1, with D tentatively TRBD1 or TRBD2 (5 bases each). This CDR3 is built from 16 residues. In germline, CDR1 is SGHRS, CDR2 YFSETQ. The CDR3 region is CASSWDRESSYNEQFF. The CDR3 coding sequence is TGCGCCAGTAGCTGGGACCGCGAAAGCTCCTACAATGAGCAGTTCTTC.

This chain uses TRBV28 with TRBJ2-7; D ambiguous. The V end lost 10 bases, the J end lost 0 bases, and 19 bases lay between the germline ends. Looked up from germline, CDR1 is MDHEN and CDR2 is SYDVKM. This CDR3 contains 15 residues. The DNA for the CDR3 is TGTGCCATCACCATCCCCCGCCGGCACTCCTACGAGCAGTACTTC. As protein: CAITIPRRHSYEQYF.

This clonotype was seen a few times. The chain couples TRBV7-3 to TRBJ2-3, with D maybe TRBD2 (6 bases). V lost 4 bases to trimming and J lost 1 base, with 9 bases between them. The CDR3 sequence is 14 residues long. Germline V gene data show CDR1 as SGHTA and CDR2 as FQGTGA. In nucleotides, the CDR3 is TGTGCCAGCAGCTCGGGACTTCGCACAGATACGCAGTATTTT. This sequence encodes CASSSGLRTDTQYF.

This clonotype turned up a few times. V and J are TRBV6-2 or TRBV6-3 and TRBJ2-5, with TRBD2 identical over 7 bases. Per germline, CDR1 MNHEY and CDR2 SVGEGT. V gave up 1 base and J gave up 3 bases; unmatched junction bases: 8. This CDR3 has 16 residues. CDR3 in amino acids: CASSYYQLAAKETQYF. The CDR3 nucleotides read TGTGCCAGCAGTTACTATCAGCTAGCGGCCAAAGAGACCCAGTACTTC.

V usage is TRBV6-5 and J usage is TRBJ2-2, with D uncertain. V was cut by 4 bases and J by 4 bases, with 19 bases left in between. CDR1 and CDR2 (germline): MNHEY, SVGAGI. The length of the CDR3 is 17 residues. This CDR3 reads CASSSSPGERGTGELFF. In nucleotides, the CDR3 is TGTGCCAGCAGTTCGTCTCCAGGCGAGCGAGGCACCGGGGAGCTGTTTTTT.

This clonotype turned up a few times. The J gene is TRBJ2-4, the V gene TRBV7-2, with TRBD2 matching over 7 bases. The J segment lost 1 base and the V segment lost 3 bases, leaving 3 bases of the junction unmatched. CDR1 is SGHTA, CDR2 FQGNSA, per germline. The CDR3 runs 15 residues. In nucleotides, the CDR3 is TGTGCCAGCAGCTTGGGGCGGGGGGCCAAAAACATTCAGTACTTC. Protein: CASSLGRGAKNIQYF.

The J gene is TRBJ2-7, the V gene TRBV7-8; 7 nucleotides line up with TRBD2. This CDR3 is built from 14 residues. The germline gives CDR1 SGHVS, CDR2 FQNEAQ. The trim removed 8 bases at V and 3 bases at J, leaving 10 bases unmatched. The CDR3 here is CASAMGGSGYEQYF. In DNA form, the CDR3 reads TGTGCCAGCGCGATGGGGGGGTCTGGCTACGAGCAGTACTTC. Filled out from reference TRBV7-8 and TRBJ2-7, the complete variable domain reads GAGVSQSPRYKVAKRGQDVALRCDPISGHVSLFWYQQALGQGPEFLTYFQNEAQLDKSGLPSDRFFAERPEGSVSTLKIQRTQQEDSAVYLCASAMGGSGYEQYFGPGTRLTVT.

This clonotype was observed a handful of times. The chain recombines TRBV12-3 or TRBV12-4 with TRBJ2-7; D is unresolved. Between the trimmed V and J ends, which lost 6 bases and 0 bases, there was a span of 6 bases. The CDR3 consists of 12 residues. CDR3 nucleotide sequence: TGTGCCAGCAGGGCGAGCTCCTACGAGCAGTACTTC. Translation: CASRASSYEQYF.

CDR3 sequence (DNA): TGTGCCAGCAGCCTTTACTCGGACTCTGGAAACACCATATATTTT. Amino acids: CASSLYSDSGNTIYF. V gene TRBV7-9 combines with J gene TRBJ1-3; D gene unclear. V gave up 5 bases and J gave up 0 bases, with 11 bases separating them. CDR3 length: 15 residues. Germline V gives CDR1 SEHNR, CDR2 FQNEAQ (reference sequence).

V gene TRBV6-4 combines with J gene TRBJ1-1, with D possibly being TRBD1 (5 bases). Trimming stripped 4 bases from V and 0 bases from J, with 12 bases between. Per the germline V gene, CDR1 is MRHNA and CDR2 is SNTAGT. There are 15 residues in the CDR3. The CDR3 region has the DNA TGTGCCAGCAGTGGACAGTCCGGGGTGAACACTGAAGCTTTCTTT. It yields the protein CASSGQSGVNTEAFF.

This clonotype has only a few counts. The genes are TRBV7-9 and TRBJ2-7, with D tentatively TRBD1 or TRBD2 (5 bases each). Per germline, CDR1 SEHNR and CDR2 FQNEAQ (reference sequence). V lost 5 bases and J lost 6, with 14 bases in between. CDR3 size: 13 residues. The CDR3 is CASSTPFGAEQYF. CDR3 bases: TGTGCCAGCAGCACCCCCTTCGGGGCCGAGCAGTACTTC.

This clonotype came up a few times. This chain joins TRBV6-1 and TRBJ1-5, with 7 bases aligning to TRBD1. Trimming cost V 1 base and J 1 base; bases outside gene matches: 4. The CDR3 covers 16 residues. CDR1 MNHNS and CDR2 SASEGT come from the germline V gene. DNA of the CDR3: TGTGCCAGCAGTGAAGGGACAGGAGGCAGCAATCAGCCCCAGCATTTT. This gives the protein CASSEGTGGSNQPQHF.

This clonotype was counted only a few times. The chain joins TRBV7-9 to TRBJ2-1; 7 bases are a match to TRBD2. The CDR3 length is 14 residues. V lost 5 bases, J lost 7 bases, and 8 bases stayed unmatched. Germline lookup yields CDR1 SEHNR and CDR2 FQNEAQ (reference sequence). The CDR3 loop is CASSGVGGTNEQFF. The DNA for the CDR3 is TGTGCCAGCAGCGGTGTGGGAGGGACTAATGAGCAGTTCTTC.

The chain carries TRBV6-2 or TRBV6-3 and TRBJ2-7; 7 nucleotides align to TRBD1. The CDR3 has 13 amino acids. Germline V gene data show CDR1 as MNHEY and CDR2 as SVGEGT. J was trimmed by 3 bases and V by 4 bases; bases with no gene match: 3. For the CDR3, the DNA is TGTGCCAGCAGTTTCCGGGACAGCTACGAGCAGTACTTC. This gives the protein CASSFRDSYEQYF.

V is TRBV11-2 and J is TRBJ1-2, with D perhaps TRBD1 (6 bases). CDR3 length: 12 amino acids. With 1 base removed from V and 9 bases from J, the gap between germline ends came to 9 bases. Germline values: CDR1 SGHAT, CDR2 FQNNGV. The CDR3 loop reads CASSLGQDSYTF. The CDR3 coding sequence is TGTGCCAGCAGCTTAGGACAGGATAGCTACACCTTC.

This chain uses TRBV14 with TRBJ1-2; possibly TRBD1 for D (6 bases). The V and J ends lost 2 bases and 0 bases respectively, with 19 bases between them. The CDR3 is made up of 18 amino acids. Germline assignment: CDR1 SGHDN and CDR2 FVKESK. CDR3 coding DNA: TGTGCCAGCAGCCAACTACTCCCTGACAGGACCTCTAACTATGGCTACACCTTC. This sequence encodes CASSQLLPDRTSNYGYTF.

Only a few counts were recorded for this clonotype. This sequence joins TRBV7-9 and TRBJ2-1; D gene ambiguous. Trimming took off 3 bases at V and 0 bases at J, with 3 bases between the two ends. Germline-derived CDR1 and CDR2 are SEHNR and FQNEAQ (reference sequence). The CDR3 is made up of 13 amino acids. The CDR3: CASSFTSYNEQFF. CDR3 sequence (DNA): TGTGCCAGCAGCTTTACCTCCTACAATGAGCAGTTCTTC.

V is TRBV28 and J is TRBJ2-1; D is ambiguous. V dropped 4 bases and J dropped 10 bases, with 8 bases sitting between them. CDR3 length equals 11 residues. Per the germline V gene, CDR1 is MDHEN and CDR2 is SYDVKM. The CDR3: CASSYSWEQFF. For the CDR3, the DNA is TGTGCCAGCAGTTATAGTTGGGAGCAGTTCTTC.